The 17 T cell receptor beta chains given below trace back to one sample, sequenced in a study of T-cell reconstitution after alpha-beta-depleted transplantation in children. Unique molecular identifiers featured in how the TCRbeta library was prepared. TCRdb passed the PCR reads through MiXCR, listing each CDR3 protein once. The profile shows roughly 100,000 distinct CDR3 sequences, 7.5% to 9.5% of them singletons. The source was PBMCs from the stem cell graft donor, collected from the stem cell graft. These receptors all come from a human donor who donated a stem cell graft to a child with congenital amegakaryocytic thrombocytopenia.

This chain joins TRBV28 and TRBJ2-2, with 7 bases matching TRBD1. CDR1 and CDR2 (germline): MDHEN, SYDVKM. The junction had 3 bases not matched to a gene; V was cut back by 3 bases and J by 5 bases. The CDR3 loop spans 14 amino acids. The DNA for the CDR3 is TGTGCCAGCAGTTTCAACAGGGGTACCGGGGAGCTGTTTTTT. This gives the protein CASSFNRGTGELFF.

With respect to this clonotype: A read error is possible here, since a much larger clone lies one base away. This CDR3 reads CASSRRQGNTEAYF. The CDR3 coding sequence is TGCGCCAGCAGTAGGAGACAGGGAAACACTGAAGCTTACTTT. The rearrangement uses TRBV5-1 and TRBJ1-1; 7 bases agree with TRBD1. CDR1 is SGHRS and CDR2 is YFSETQ in the germline V gene. This CDR3 comprises 14 residues.

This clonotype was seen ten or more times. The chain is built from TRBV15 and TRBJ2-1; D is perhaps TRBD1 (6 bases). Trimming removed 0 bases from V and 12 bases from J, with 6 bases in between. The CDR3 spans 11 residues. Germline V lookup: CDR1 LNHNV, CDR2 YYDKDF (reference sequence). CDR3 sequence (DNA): TGTGCCACCAGCAGAGACAGGGGGCAGTTCTTC. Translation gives CATSRDRGQFF.

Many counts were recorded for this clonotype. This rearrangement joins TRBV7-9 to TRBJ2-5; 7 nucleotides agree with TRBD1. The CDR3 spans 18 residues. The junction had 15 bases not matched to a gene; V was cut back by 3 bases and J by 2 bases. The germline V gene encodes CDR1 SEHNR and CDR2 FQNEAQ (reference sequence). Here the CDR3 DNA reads TGTGCCAGCAGCTTCAAAGGTCGGACAGGCATAAGTCAAGAGACCCAGTACTTC. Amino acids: CASSFKGRTGISQETQYF.

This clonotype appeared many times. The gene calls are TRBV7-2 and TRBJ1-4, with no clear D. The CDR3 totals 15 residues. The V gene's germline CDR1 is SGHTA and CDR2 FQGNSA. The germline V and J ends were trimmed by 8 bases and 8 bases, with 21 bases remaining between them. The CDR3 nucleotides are TGTGCCAGCTCAAAACAGACGGGTCTCGGGGAAAAACTGTTTTTT. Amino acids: CASSKQTGLGEKLFF.

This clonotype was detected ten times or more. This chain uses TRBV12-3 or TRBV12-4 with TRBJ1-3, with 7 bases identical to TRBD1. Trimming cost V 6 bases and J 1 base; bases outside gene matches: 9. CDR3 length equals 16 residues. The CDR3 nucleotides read TGTGCCAGCAGCCACCGCGACAGGGCTTCTGGAAACACCATATATTTT. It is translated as CASSHRDRASGNTIYF.

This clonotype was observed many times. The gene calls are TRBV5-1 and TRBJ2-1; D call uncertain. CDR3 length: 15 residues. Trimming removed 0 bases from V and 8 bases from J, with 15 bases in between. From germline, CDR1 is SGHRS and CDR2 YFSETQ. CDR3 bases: TGCGCCAGCAGCTTGGATGGTACCTTAGTAGATGAGCAGTTCTTC. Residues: CASSLDGTLVDEQFF.

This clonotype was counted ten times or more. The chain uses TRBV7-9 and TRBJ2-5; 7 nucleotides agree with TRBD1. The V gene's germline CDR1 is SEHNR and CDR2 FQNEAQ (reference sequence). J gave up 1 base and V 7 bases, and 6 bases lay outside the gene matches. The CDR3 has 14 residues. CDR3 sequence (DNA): TGTGCCAGCACCTTCGGGACAGTCCAAGAGACCCAGTACTTC. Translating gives CASTFGTVQETQYF.

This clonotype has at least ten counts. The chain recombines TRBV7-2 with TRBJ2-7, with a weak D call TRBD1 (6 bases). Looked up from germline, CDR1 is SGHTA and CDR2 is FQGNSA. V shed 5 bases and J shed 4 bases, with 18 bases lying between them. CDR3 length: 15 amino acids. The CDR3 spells CASSRANTGLYEQYF. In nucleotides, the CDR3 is TGTGCCAGCAGCCGCGCTAATACAGGGTTGTACGAGCAGTACTTC.

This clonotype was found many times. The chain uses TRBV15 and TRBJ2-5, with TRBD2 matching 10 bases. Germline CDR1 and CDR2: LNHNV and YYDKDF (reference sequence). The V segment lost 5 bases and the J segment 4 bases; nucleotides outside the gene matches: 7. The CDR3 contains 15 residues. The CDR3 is CATSRRTSGRETQYF. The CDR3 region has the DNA TGTGCCACCAGCCGACGGACTAGCGGAAGAGAGACCCAGTACTTC. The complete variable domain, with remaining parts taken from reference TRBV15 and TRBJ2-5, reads DAMVIQNPRYQVTQFGKPVTLSCSQTLNHNVMYWYQQKSSQAPKLLFHYYDKDFNNEADTPDNFQSRRPNTSFCFLDIRSPGLGDTAMYLCATSRRTSGRETQYFGPGTRLLVL.

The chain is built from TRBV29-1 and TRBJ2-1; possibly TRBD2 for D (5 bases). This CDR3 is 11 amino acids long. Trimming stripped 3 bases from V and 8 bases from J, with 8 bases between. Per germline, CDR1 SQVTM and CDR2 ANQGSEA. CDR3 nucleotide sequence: TGCAGCGTTGAGGAGAGGGATGAGCAGTTCTTC. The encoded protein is CSVEERDEQFF.

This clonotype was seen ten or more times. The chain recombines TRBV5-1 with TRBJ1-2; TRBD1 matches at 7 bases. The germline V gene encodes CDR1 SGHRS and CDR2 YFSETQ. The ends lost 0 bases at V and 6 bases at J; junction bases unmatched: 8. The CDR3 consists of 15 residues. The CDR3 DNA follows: TGCGCCAGCAGCTTGGCGGCAGGGGGACCAAATGGCTACACCTTC. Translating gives CASSLAAGGPNGYTF.

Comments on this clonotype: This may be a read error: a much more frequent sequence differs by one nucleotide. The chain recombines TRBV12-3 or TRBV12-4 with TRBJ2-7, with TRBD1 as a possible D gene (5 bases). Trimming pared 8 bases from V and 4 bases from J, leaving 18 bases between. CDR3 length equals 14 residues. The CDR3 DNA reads TGTGCCAGCCCCTCCCAACAGGAAAGTTACGAGCAGTACTTC. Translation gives CASPSQQESYEQYF.

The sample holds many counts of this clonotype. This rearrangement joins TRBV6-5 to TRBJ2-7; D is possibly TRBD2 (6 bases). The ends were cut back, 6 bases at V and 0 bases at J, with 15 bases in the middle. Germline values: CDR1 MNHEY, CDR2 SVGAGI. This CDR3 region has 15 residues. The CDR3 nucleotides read TGTGCCAGCAGGCCACTAGCTTCTAGCTCCTACGAGCAGTACTTC. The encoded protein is CASRPLASSSYEQYF.

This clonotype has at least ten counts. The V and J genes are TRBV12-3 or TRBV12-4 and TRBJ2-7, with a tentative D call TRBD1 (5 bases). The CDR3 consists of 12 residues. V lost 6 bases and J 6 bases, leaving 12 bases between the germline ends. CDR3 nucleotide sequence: TGTGCCAGCAGACCGCAAAGGGGCGAGCAGTACTTC. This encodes CASRPQRGEQYF.

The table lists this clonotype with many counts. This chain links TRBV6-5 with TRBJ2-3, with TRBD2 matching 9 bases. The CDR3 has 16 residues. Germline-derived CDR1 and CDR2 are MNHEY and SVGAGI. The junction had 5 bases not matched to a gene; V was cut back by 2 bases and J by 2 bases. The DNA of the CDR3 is TGTGCCAGCAGTTACGGCGGGAGGGAGATCACAGATACGCAGTATTTT. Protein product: CASSYGGREITDTQYF.

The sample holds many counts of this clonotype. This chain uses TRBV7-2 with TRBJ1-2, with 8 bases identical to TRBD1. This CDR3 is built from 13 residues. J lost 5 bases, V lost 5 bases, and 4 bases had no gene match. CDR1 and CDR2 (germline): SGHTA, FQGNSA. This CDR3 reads CASSPYRGYGYTF. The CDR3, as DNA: TGTGCCAGCAGCCCGTACAGGGGGTATGGCTACACCTTC.